This TCR beta chain comes out of a study of blood T cell repertoires in COVID-19. Study-level information: Sites across the United States, Italy and Spain contributed samples from acute and convalescent COVID-19. PBMCs, B-cell-depleted T cells, or T cells provided the cDNA or gDNA that made up the material.

This clone was seen just once. At one boundary the junction diverges from the germline segment, which might be a read error. Germline values: CDR1 MNHEY, CDR2 SVGEGT. This CDR3 comprises 12 residues. As handled by the study authors: Amplification of reference gene primers was used by the study to estimate nucleated cell counts. Assay used: immunoSEQ multiplex PCR; TCRdb lists only in-frame clones, some missing. That table furnishes V, J and clone size, whereas the DNA furnished D and trimming. Of tens of thousands of clones in the sample, about 88% are singletons; the top ten hold about 2.5%. Sample: peripheral blood. This sequence originates from a man aged 50 to 60 with acute or convalescent COVID-19. V is TRBV6-2 or TRBV6-3 and J is TRBJ2-1; 8 positions match TRBD2. The CDR3 DNA sequence: TGTGCCAGCAGTTACGACCGGGAGGGCCGGGTCTTC. This encodes CASSYDREGRVF.